Listed below are T cell receptor beta chains from one sample, sequenced in a study of blood T cell repertoires in COVID-19. Sequencing used immunoSEQ multiplex PCR; TCRdb keeps in-frame clones, though not all of them. The table lists hundreds of thousands of clones, over 75% of them singletons, with 9.4% in the top ten. The specimen was peripheral blood. These receptors were obtained from a man younger than 30 with active or convalescent COVID-19. Both conserved end residues are part of each CDR3. Fields, in order: CDR3 protein, V gene, CDR3 length, J gene.

CDR3aa: CASSQSTRRSYEQYF
v_gene: TRBV18
len: 15
j_gene: TRBJ2-7

CDR3aa: CASSFRQAGGYTF
v_gene: TRBV7-8
len: 13
j_gene: TRBJ1-2

CDR3aa: CASSIAGNSPLHF
v_gene: TRBV19
len: 13
j_gene: TRBJ1-6

CDR3aa: CASSQAGSYEQYF
v_gene: TRBV14
len: 13
j_gene: TRBJ2-7

CDR3aa: CASSHSPGGPSNEQFF
v_gene: TRBV3-1/TRBV3-2
len: 16
j_gene: TRBJ2-1

CDR3aa: CASSARQGSGNTIYF
v_gene: TRBV3-1/TRBV3-2
len: 15
j_gene: TRBJ1-3

CDR3aa: CASSVGGGINQPQHF
v_gene: TRBV9
len: 15
j_gene: TRBJ1-5

CDR3aa: CASSYSGQGNEKLFF
v_gene: TRBV6-6
len: 15
j_gene: TRBJ1-4

CDR3aa: CASSEDPVYQPQHF
v_gene: TRBV6-1
len: 14
j_gene: TRBJ1-5

CDR3aa: CASSLGTGQYEQYF
v_gene: TRBV5-6
len: 14
j_gene: TRBJ2-7

CDR3aa: CASSLDEGSPLHF
v_gene: TRBV5-1
len: 13
j_gene: TRBJ1-6

CDR3aa: CASSPNRDGTEAFF
v_gene: TRBV21-1
len: 14
j_gene: TRBJ1-1

CDR3aa: CASSVSVESNQPQHF
v_gene: TRBV10-2
len: 15
j_gene: TRBJ1-5

CDR3aa: CASSIDRGNQPQHF
v_gene: TRBV19
len: 14
j_gene: TRBJ1-5

CDR3aa: CASSEAAGELFF
v_gene: TRBV9
len: 12
j_gene: TRBJ2-2

CDR3aa: CTSSQDCLSRHRGQETQYF
v_gene: TRBV1
len: 19
j_gene: TRBJ2-5

CDR3aa: CASNGAGKQETQYF
v_gene: TRBV2
len: 14
j_gene: TRBJ2-5

CDR3aa: CASSSTGYGTEAFF
v_gene: TRBV9
len: 14
j_gene: TRBJ1-1

CDR3aa: CASSTRTGGNQPQHF
v_gene: TRBV27
len: 15
j_gene: TRBJ1-5

CDR3aa: CAISYSATDYNEQFF
v_gene: TRBV10-3
len: 15
j_gene: TRBJ2-1

CDR3aa: CASSDSGGASADTQYF
v_gene: TRBV6-4
len: 16
j_gene: TRBJ2-3

CDR3aa: CASSSPVAGDEQYF
v_gene: TRBV7-9
len: 14
j_gene: TRBJ2-7

CDR3aa: CASSYVPAVNEQFF
v_gene: TRBV6-2/TRBV6-3
len: 14
j_gene: TRBJ2-1

CDR3aa: CASSFGTGDEQFF
v_gene: TRBV11-2
len: 13
j_gene: TRBJ2-1

CDR3aa: CASSLARQAEAFF
v_gene: TRBV7-2
len: 13
j_gene: TRBJ1-1

CDR3aa: CSVTRGRTSLGEQYF
v_gene: TRBV29-1
len: 15
j_gene: TRBJ2-7